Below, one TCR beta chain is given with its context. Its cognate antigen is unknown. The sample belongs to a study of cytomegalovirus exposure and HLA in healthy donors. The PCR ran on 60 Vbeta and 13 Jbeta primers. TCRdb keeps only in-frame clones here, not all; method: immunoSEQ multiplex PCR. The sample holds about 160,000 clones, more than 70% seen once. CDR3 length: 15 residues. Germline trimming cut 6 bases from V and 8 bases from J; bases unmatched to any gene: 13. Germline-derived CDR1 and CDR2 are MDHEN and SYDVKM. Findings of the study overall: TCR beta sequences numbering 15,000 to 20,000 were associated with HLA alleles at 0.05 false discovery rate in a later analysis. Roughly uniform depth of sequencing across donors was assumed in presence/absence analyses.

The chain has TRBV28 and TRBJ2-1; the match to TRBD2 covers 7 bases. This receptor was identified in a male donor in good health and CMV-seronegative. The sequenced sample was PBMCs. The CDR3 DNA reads TGTGCCAGCAGCCAGACTAGCCCGGGAATCGATGAGCAGTTCTTC. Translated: CASSQTSPGIDEQFF.